The 28 T cell receptor beta chains listed next were all sequenced from one sample in a study of T cells expressing NK-cell markers. Each CDR3 protein gets one entry in TCRdb, which reprocessed the 5' RACE reads and gives no DNA. The sample table includes 400,000 to 450,000 distinct CDR3 sequences. The sample consisted of blood T cells: a sorted CD56 or NKG2C T cell subset, CD4+ or CD8+ T cells, or bulk PBMC T cells (not recorded which). The receptors shown here come from a woman aged 18-70 years in good health.

The chain links TRBV12-3 or TRBV12-4 to TRBJ2-7; the TRBD1 assignment by TCRdb is unverifiable without DNA. The CDR3 has 16 residues. CDR3 residues: CASSLTPGTVTYEQYF.

The V call is TRBV20-1, the J call TRBJ2-5; no DNA is available, so the TRBD1 call from TCRdb remains unchecked. CDR3 size: 14 residues. CDR1 DFQATT and CDR2 SNEGSKA come from the germline V gene (reference sequence). CDR3 in amino acids: CSASRGPPLETQYF.

The chain has TRBV20-1 and TRBJ2-3; the D call from TCRdb, TRBD2, cannot be confirmed without DNA. The CDR3 runs to 14 residues. Germline loops: CDR1 DFQATT, CDR2 SNEGSKA (reference sequence). CDR3 protein: CSAQSSLSSDTQYF.

CDR3 in amino acids: CSAPFVGTEAFF. V is TRBV20-1 and J is TRBJ1-1. Looked up from germline, CDR1 is DFQATT and CDR2 is SNEGSKA (reference sequence). The CDR3 consists of 12 residues.

The CDR3 sequence: CASSLSGGGPGEQFF. The chain links TRBV12-3 or TRBV12-4 to TRBJ2-1; the TCRdb call, TRBD2, lacks DNA for checking. CDR3 length: 15 amino acids.

The gene calls are TRBV7-2 and TRBJ2-3; no DNA is available, so the TRBD2 call from TCRdb remains unchecked. The germline V gene has CDR1 SGHTA and CDR2 FQGNSA. This CDR3 region has 16 residues. The CDR3 spells CASSTRLAGVGDTQYF. The whole variable domain, filled in from reference TRBV7-2 and TRBJ2-3, reads GAGVSQSPSNKVTEKGKDVELRCDPISGHTALYWYRQSLGQGLEFLIYFQGNSAPDKSGLPSDRFSAERTGGSVSTLTIQRTQQEDSAVYLCASSTRLAGVGDTQYFGPGTRLTVL.

The chain carries TRBV6-5 and TRBJ2-7. The germline gives CDR1 MNHEY, CDR2 SVGAGI. This CDR3 is 15 amino acids long. The CDR3 protein is CASSYESAIPYEQYF.

The chain employs TRBV6-2 or TRBV6-3 and TRBJ2-1. The CDR3 runs 17 residues. From germline, CDR1 is MNHEY and CDR2 SVGEGT. The CDR3 loop is CASSYSNRLGSYNEQFF.

CDR3 in amino acids: CASSTSYNSPLHF. This chain joins TRBV12-3 or TRBV12-4 and TRBJ1-6. This CDR3 is 13 amino acids long.

V is TRBV12-3 or TRBV12-4 and J is TRBJ2-1; with no DNA, the TCRdb D assignment of TRBD1 cannot be verified. The CDR3 is made up of 16 amino acids. The CDR3 here is CASSLPWAATYNEQFF.

The chain has TRBV12-3 or TRBV12-4 and TRBJ1-2; lacking DNA, the TRBD1 call made by TCRdb goes unchecked. The CDR3 consists of 12 residues. CDR3 amino acids: CASSRRTRGYTF.

The chain carries TRBV5-1 and TRBJ1-5. Germline V CDR1 and CDR2: SGHRS, YFSETQ. The CDR3 covers 15 residues. The CDR3 reads CASSFSQNSNQPQHF.

The chain carries TRBV25-1 and TRBJ1-2. Germline V lookup: CDR1 MGHDK, CDR2 SYGVNS. This CDR3 comprises 15 residues. This CDR3 reads CASSGALEGGYGYTF.

The rearrangement joins TRBV20-1 to TRBJ1-1. In germline, CDR1 is DFQATT, CDR2 SNEGSKA (reference sequence). CDR3 length equals 12 residues. The CDR3 loop is CSASLGNTEAFF.

V and J are TRBV7-8 and TRBJ2-7; TCRdb names TRBD1, which stays unverified in the absence of DNA. Germline-derived CDR1 and CDR2 are SGHVS and FQNEAQ. This CDR3 is 15 amino acids long. The CDR3 loop is CASSPYNAPGYEQYF.

The chain uses TRBV7-2 and TRBJ2-1; TCRdb reports TRBD2, a call that lacks DNA to check it against. Germline CDR1 reads SGHTA; CDR2 reads FQGNSA. This CDR3 region has 15 residues. CDR3 amino acids: CASSYEAGGLDEQFF.

The chain is built from TRBV19 and TRBJ1-2. The CDR3 totals 13 residues. Germline values: CDR1 LNHDA, CDR2 SQIVND (reference sequence). The CDR3 region is CASTGLPNYGYTF.

V is TRBV18 and J is TRBJ2-7; checking the TCRdb D call of TRBD2 is not possible without DNA. Germline V lookup: CDR1 KGHSH, CDR2 LQKENI. This CDR3 has 15 amino acids. Here the CDR3 reads CASSHRTSRAEEQYF.

The rearrangement joins TRBV27 to TRBJ2-5; the TCRdb call, TRBD1, lacks DNA for checking. CDR3 length equals 17 residues. Germline CDR1 is MNHEY and CDR2 is SMNVEV (reference sequence). CDR3 protein: CASSSVWGPYDQETQYF.

V is TRBV10-3 and J is TRBJ1-2; as DNA is missing, the TRBD1 call by TCRdb cannot be tested. The germline gives CDR1 ENHRY, CDR2 SYGVKD. The CDR3 has 14 residues. The CDR3 sequence is CAISDIGTGRGYTF.

This chain links TRBV12-5 with TRBJ2-1; the TRBD2 assignment by TCRdb is unverifiable without DNA. The CDR3 contains 16 residues. CDR1 is LGHNT, CDR2 FRNRAP, per germline. CDR3 sequence reads: CASGLGLAGAYGEQFF.

The chain is built from TRBV20-1 and TRBJ2-1. The CDR3 contains 12 residues. Germline CDR1 DFQATT, CDR2 SNEGSKA (reference sequence). CDR3 residues: CSVASSYNEQFF.

The chain recombines TRBV11-2 with TRBJ2-5. Germline V CDR1 and CDR2: SGHAT, FQNNGV. CDR3 size: 15 residues. The CDR3 sequence is CASRKLAGKQETQYF.

V and J are TRBV7-8 and TRBJ1-2; absent DNA, TCRdb's TRBD1 call cannot be checked. CDR1 and CDR2 from the germline V gene are SGHVS and FQNEAQ. The CDR3 has 15 amino acids. The CDR3 is CASSSWTTPLYGYTF.

The V gene is TRBV29-1, the J gene TRBJ1-1; TCRdb's D call, TRBD1, is unchecked because there is no DNA. In germline, CDR1 is SQVTM, CDR2 ANQGSEA. The CDR3 extends over 15 amino acids. CDR3 sequence: CSTERAGTGFTEAFF.

The rearrangement links TRBV30 to TRBJ1-2; TCRdb picks TRBD1, but there is no DNA to check that call. The CDR3 loop spans 14 amino acids. Germline CDR1 reads GTSNPN; CDR2 reads SVGIG (reference sequence). CDR3 residues: CAWSSGHDRGGYTF. Supplemented by reference TRBV30 and TRBJ1-2, the full variable domain reads SQTIHQWPATLVQPVGSPLSLECTVEGTSNPNLYWYRQAAGRGLQLLFYSVGIGQISSEVPQNLSASRPQDRQFILSSKKLLLSDSGFYLCAWSSGHDRGGYTFGSGTRLTVV.

V usage is TRBV13 and J usage is TRBJ2-3; the D call of TRBD1 rests on TCRdb alone, since no DNA is present to check it. CDR1 PRHDT and CDR2 FYEKMQ come from the germline V gene (reference sequence). This CDR3 has 13 amino acids. The CDR3 loop reads CASSKDRVDTQYF.

The chain uses TRBV4-1 and TRBJ1-4. The CDR3 covers 13 residues. The V gene's germline CDR1 is MGHRA and CDR2 YSYEKL. CDR3 region: CASSQGGWEKLFF.